These 14 T cell receptor beta chains originate from one sample sequenced in a study of blood T cell repertoires in COVID-19. This table comes from immunoSEQ multiplex PCR, and its TCRdb copy is limited to in-frame clones, with some not included. The table lists about 270,000 clones, 70% to 90% of them singletons. Source material: PBMCs or T cells enriched from blood (not recorded which). These receptors were obtained from a woman aged 25-40 years with acute COVID-19.

The chain carries TRBV2 and TRBJ2-1, with D possibly being TRBD1 (7 bases). The V and J ends lost 7 bases and 2 bases respectively, with 15 bases between them. The CDR3 is 15 residues long. Germline lookup yields CDR1 SNHLY and CDR2 FYNNEI. This chain's CDR3 is CASNEEGQPYNEQFF. The CDR3 nucleotides read TGTGCCAGCAACGAGGAGGGACAGCCCTACAATGAGCAGTTCTTC.

The gene calls are TRBV5-1 and TRBJ2-4, with a tentative D call TRBD2 (6 bases). Trimming removed 0 bases at V and 1 base at J, with 29 bases between. This CDR3 has 22 amino acids. Germline assignment: CDR1 SGHRS and CDR2 YFSETQ. CDR3: CASSLEEATRVPWGDAKNIQYF. The CDR3 nucleotides read TGCGCCAGCAGCTTGGAGGAAGCGACACGGGTCCCCTGGGGGGATGCCAAAAACATTCAGTACTTC.

The CDR3 coding sequence is TGTGCCAGCTCACCAGGGGACAGTAGCTCCTATAATTCACCCCTCCACTTT. Translating gives CASSPGDSSSYNSPLHF. This sequence joins TRBV18 and TRBJ1-6, with 7 bases lining up with TRBD1. The germline gives CDR1 KGHSH, CDR2 LQKENI. The V gene end was trimmed by 2 bases and the J gene end by 0 bases; junction bases not matched to a gene: 4. There are 17 residues in the CDR3.

This clone showed up just once. The genes are TRBV19 and TRBJ1-1; D call uncertain. The CDR3 totals 14 residues. V was shortened by 3 bases and J by 0 bases, with 8 bases between the two germline ends. CDR1 is LNHDA, CDR2 SQIVND, per germline (reference sequence). DNA for the CDR3: TGTGCCAGTAGTATGGGCAGACTGAACACTGAAGCTTTCTTT. Translated, it gives CASSMGRLNTEAFF.

The genes are TRBV9 and TRBJ1-5, with TRBD1 as a possible D gene (5 bases). Between the trimmed V and J ends, which lost 4 bases and 3 bases, there was a span of 14 bases. The CDR3 contains 15 residues. The germline CDR1 and CDR2 sequences are SGDLS and YYNGEE. CDR3: CASSPSGGNNQPQHF. In nucleotides, the CDR3 is TGTGCCAGCAGCCCCAGCGGGGGGAACAATCAGCCCCAGCATTTT.

The chain is built from TRBV2 and TRBJ2-7; 8 bases agree with TRBD1. The CDR3 is 18 residues long. Germline CDR1 and CDR2: SNHLY and FYNNEI. Germline trimming cut 3 bases from V and 0 bases from J; bases unmatched to any gene: 13. The CDR3 is CASSEELLGTGDSYEQYF. The CDR3 bases are TGTGCCAGCAGTGAGGAATTATTGGGGACAGGAGACTCCTACGAGCAGTACTTC.

V and J are TRBV6-5 and TRBJ2-7; D might be TRBD1 (6 bases). CDR3 length equals 15 residues. V lost 5 bases, J lost 0 bases, and 14 bases lay in between. Germline assignment: CDR1 MNHEY and CDR2 SVGAGI. CDR3 region: CASSQTNRDSYEQYF. The CDR3 coding sequence is TGTGCCAGCAGTCAAACAAACAGGGACTCCTACGAGCAGTACTTC.

The chain joins TRBV11-2 to TRBJ2-7; D perhaps matches TRBD2 (5 bases). Between the trimmed V and J ends, which lost 7 bases and 2 bases, there was a span of 18 bases. The CDR3 sequence is 15 residues long. Per the germline V gene, CDR1 is SGHAT and CDR2 is FQNNGV. The CDR3 nucleotides read TGTGCCAGCACCGGAGACGGACTGCCAACCTACGAGCAGTACTTC. This sequence encodes CASTGDGLPTYEQYF.

The rearrangement links TRBV3-1 (or the pseudogene TRBV3-2) to TRBJ2-7, with TRBD2 matching over 8 bases. This CDR3 is 13 amino acids long. The germline V gene has CDR1 LGHDT and CDR2 YNNKEL (reference sequence). V lost 7 bases to trimming and J lost 5 bases; unmatched junction nucleotides: 7. The CDR3 DNA follows: TGTGCCAGCAACCGGGAGGGCAAAGACGAGCAGTACTTC. Amino acids: CASNREGKDEQYF.

This clone was seen a single time. This CDR3 is CASSSTGSPNEKLFF. The DNA of the CDR3 is TGTGCCAGCAGCTCGACAGGTAGTCCTAATGAAAAACTGTTTTTT. This chain uses TRBV7-9 with TRBJ1-4; a possible D gene is TRBD1 (6 bases). Deletions cut 4 bases from V and 3 bases from J, with 12 bases between. This CDR3 contains 15 residues. Germline values: CDR1 SEHNR, CDR2 FQNEAQ (reference sequence).

The chain is built from TRBV9 and TRBJ2-5; D unclear. CDR3 length: 14 residues. Trimming removed 0 bases from V and 2 bases from J, with 8 bases in between. CDR1 and CDR2 from the germline V gene are SGDLS and YYNGEE. CDR3 nucleotide sequence: TGTGCCAGCAGCGTAGGGCTCGCACAAGAGACCCAGTACTTC. As protein: CASSVGLAQETQYF.

This clone appeared a few times. The V gene is TRBV2, the J gene TRBJ2-2, with 8 bases lining up with TRBD2. The CDR3 contains 15 residues. Germline values: CDR1 SNHLY, CDR2 FYNNEI. V lost 6 bases, J lost 1 base, and 4 bases stayed unmatched. The CDR3 sequence is CASSGAGGNTGELFF. The DNA of the CDR3 is TGTGCCAGCAGCGGGGCGGGAGGGAACACCGGGGAGCTGTTTTTT.

This clone was recorded only once. This chain joins TRBV4-1 and TRBJ1-3; D is undetermined. Germline CDR1 is MGHRA and CDR2 is YSYEKL. The CDR3 sequence is 15 residues long. V lost 1 base and J 0 bases, leaving 7 bases between the germline ends. This CDR3 is CASSQVAVSGNTIYF. The CDR3 coding sequence is TGCGCCAGCAGCCAAGTTGCGGTCTCTGGAAACACCATATATTTT.

V and J are TRBV19 and TRBJ2-3; 9 bases match TRBD1. The CDR3 is 15 amino acids. Trimming cost V 5 bases and J 2 bases; bases outside gene matches: 5. The germline V gene has CDR1 LNHDA and CDR2 SQIVND (reference sequence). The CDR3 loop reads CASSPGQGNTDTQYF. CDR3 coding DNA: TGTGCCAGTAGTCCGGGACAGGGAAACACAGATACGCAGTATTTT.